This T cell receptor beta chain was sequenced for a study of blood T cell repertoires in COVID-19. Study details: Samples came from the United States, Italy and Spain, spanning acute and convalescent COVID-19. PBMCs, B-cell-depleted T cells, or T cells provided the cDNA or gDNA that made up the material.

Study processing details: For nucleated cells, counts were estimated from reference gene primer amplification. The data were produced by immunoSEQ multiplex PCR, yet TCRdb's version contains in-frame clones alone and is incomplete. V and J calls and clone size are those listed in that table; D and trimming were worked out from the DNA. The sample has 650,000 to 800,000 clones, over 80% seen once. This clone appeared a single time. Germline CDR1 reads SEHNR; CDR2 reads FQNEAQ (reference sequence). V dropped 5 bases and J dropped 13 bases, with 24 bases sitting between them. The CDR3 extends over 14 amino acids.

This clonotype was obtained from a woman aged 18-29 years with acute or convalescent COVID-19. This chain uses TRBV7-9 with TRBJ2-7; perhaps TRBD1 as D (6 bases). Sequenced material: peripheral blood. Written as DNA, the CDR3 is TGTGCCAGCAGCCCCCCGGGACACCCGAACCCCGCTTACTTC. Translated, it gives CASSPPGHPNPAYF.